The TCR beta chain under discussion was sequenced for a study of T-cell reconstitution after alpha-beta-depleted transplantation in children. Trimming pared 5 bases from V and 8 bases from J, leaving 18 bases between. Germline CDR1 and CDR2: DFQATT and SNEGSKA (reference sequence). The CDR3 is 13 amino acids. Library preparation (for TCRbeta) was performed with unique molecular identifiers. From the PCR reads, TCRdb called clonotypes with MiXCR, one entry per CDR3 protein. The data show about 980,000 distinct CDR3 sequences, about 29% seen once. Worth noting for this clonotype: Its target is unknown.

Overall study results and limits: Several hundred graft clones that had expanded were reportedly the source of alpha-beta T cells about two months after transplant. TCRbeta diversity was high at day 60 in some patients (a result of surviving recipient T cells and thymic progenitors). T cells produced anew were the main source of T-cell counts and diversity one year after transplant.

The rearrangement joins TRBV20-1 to TRBJ1-1, with D perhaps TRBD1 (5 bases). The sample in question was PBMCs, mostly from graft donor cells, obtained 360 days after TCRalphabeta/CD19-depleted stem cell transplant. The receptor was derived from a boy under three years old who had a stem cell transplant for SCID, so the T cells may come from the graft donor. The CDR3 nucleotides are TGCAGTGCTCCCAGGAAGGGGAGCTACGAAGCTTTCTTT. Its translation: CSAPRKGSYEAFF.